The 30 T cell receptor beta chains given below trace back to one sample, sequenced in a study of CD8 T cells in ankylosing spondylitis. One entry per CDR3 protein results from TCRdb running MiXCR on the 5' RACE reads. Of 200,000 to 300,000 distinct CDR3 sequences in the sample, 8.6% were seen once. Source material: blood, either unsorted or a sorted T cell fraction (not recorded which). The receptors originated from a male donor with ankylosing spondylitis or in good health (not recorded which).

This sequence joins TRBV7-2 and TRBJ2-3, with a weak D call TRBD2 (6 bases). V was cut by 1 base and J by 1 base, with 9 bases left in between. This CDR3 comprises 15 residues. Germline V lookup: CDR1 SGHTA, CDR2 FQGNSA. This chain's CDR3 is CASSLVGGGTDTQYF. The CDR3 nucleotides read TGTGCCAGCAGCTTAGTCGGGGGTGGCACAGATACGCAGTATTTT.

Many counts were recorded for this clonotype. The V gene is TRBV20-1, the J gene TRBJ2-2, with a weak D call TRBD2 (5 bases). The CDR3 is 15 residues long. Trimming removed 3 bases at V and 1 base at J, with 12 bases between. The germline CDR1 and CDR2 sequences are DFQATT and SNEGSKA (reference sequence). The CDR3 loop reads CSASGSGGNTGELFF. In DNA form, the CDR3 reads TGCAGTGCTAGTGGGAGCGGAGGGAACACCGGGGAGCTGTTTTTT.

The rearrangement uses TRBV20-1 and TRBJ1-2; D is ambiguous. This CDR3 has 15 amino acids. Germline V gives CDR1 DFQATT, CDR2 SNEGSKA (reference sequence). The CDR3 DNA reads TGCTTCGCTAGAGAGAGTGGGTCCCATAACTATGGCTACACCTTC. Amino acid sequence: CFARESGSHNYGYTF.

This chain links TRBV5-5 with TRBJ1-5; tentative D call: TRBD1 (5 bases). The CDR3 is made up of 17 amino acids. Per germline, CDR1 SGHKS and CDR2 YYEKEE (reference sequence). Trimming removed 1 base at V and 1 base at J, with 15 bases between. CDR3 sequence (DNA): TGTGCCAGCAGCTTGACGGGGCGCGCAGGAAGCAATCAGCCCCAGCATTTT. Translated, it gives CASSLTGRAGSNQPQHF.

This clonotype was seen at least ten times. This chain connects TRBV9 to TRBJ1-4; D is uncertain. Germline CDR1 and CDR2: SGDLS and YYNGEE. Trimming cost V 3 bases and J 7 bases, with 19 bases left between them. The CDR3 totals 16 residues. The CDR3: CASSAANHPWGEKLFF. CDR3 nucleotide sequence: TGTGCCAGCAGCGCTGCAAACCATCCTTGGGGTGAAAAACTGTTTTTT.

This clonotype has at least ten counts. The V and J genes are TRBV20-1 and TRBJ2-3, with D unclear. The CDR3 has 13 amino acids. Germline loops: CDR1 DFQATT, CDR2 SNEGSKA (reference sequence). CDR3 DNA: TGCAGCATACGTCGTAGGGACACAGATACGCAGTATTTT. Translation: CSIRRRDTDTQYF.

Concerning this clonotype: A much larger clone lies a single base off, so this may be a read error. The V and J genes are TRBV19 and TRBJ1-3, with TRBD1 as a possible D gene (6 bases). The CDR3 runs 14 residues. Germline assignment: CDR1 LNHDA and CDR2 SQIVND (reference sequence). The CDR3 nucleotides read TGTGCCAGTAAGAGACAGGACTCTGGAAGCACCATATATTTT. It specifies CASKRQDSGSTIYF. Combining the CDR3 with reference TRBV19 and TRBJ1-3 gives the whole variable domain DGGITQSPKYLFRKEGQNVTLSCEQNLNHDAMYWYRQDPGQGLRLIYYSQIVNDFQKGDIAEGYSVSREKKESFPLTVTSAQKNPTAFYLCASKRQDSGSTIYFGEGSWLTVV.

This clonotype appeared many times. This chain links TRBV6-2 or TRBV6-3 with TRBJ2-1; 7 bases line up with TRBD2. Germline CDR1 reads MNHEY; CDR2 reads SVGEGT. With 7 bases clipped from V and 8 bases from J, the junction kept 11 bases outside the gene matches. The CDR3 length is 14 residues. In nucleotides, the CDR3 is TGTGCCAGCACCCCGCGGGGACTAACCCATGAGCAGTTCTTC. Translation gives CASTPRGLTHEQFF.

This clonotype occurred a few times. CDR3: CASSFWSVPDNEQFF. CDR3 sequence (DNA): TGTGCCAGCAGCTTTTGGTCAGTACCAGACAATGAGCAGTTCTTC. This sequence joins TRBV7-9 and TRBJ2-1; D is ambiguous. CDR1 is SEHNR, CDR2 FQNEAQ, per germline (reference sequence). Trimming stripped 3 bases from V and 5 bases from J, with 14 bases between. CDR3 length: 15 residues.

This clonotype was seen at least ten times. The rearrangement joins TRBV19 to TRBJ2-5; 7 bases line up with TRBD1. CDR1 is LNHDA, CDR2 SQIVND, per germline (reference sequence). The CDR3 runs 16 residues. V shed 1 base and J 2 bases; nucleotides not matched to a gene: 7. The CDR3 bases are TGTGCCAGTAGTATAGGTAGAGGGACAGTGCAAGAGACCCAGTACTTC. Its protein is CASSIGRGTVQETQYF.

The V gene is TRBV18, the J gene TRBJ1-3; the match to TRBD1 covers 7 bases. The ends lost 5 bases at V and 0 bases at J; junction bases unmatched: 4. CDR1 is KGHSH, CDR2 LQKENI, per germline. The CDR3 is made up of 15 amino acids. The CDR3 reads CASSDGQASGNTIYF. CDR3 nucleotide sequence: TGTGCCAGCTCAGATGGACAGGCCTCTGGAAACACCATATATTTT.

This clonotype was seen ten or more times. The J gene is TRBJ2-2, the V gene TRBV7-2, with D possibly TRBD2 on 7 matching bases. CDR1 and CDR2 (germline): SGHTA, FQGNSA. This CDR3 is built from 15 residues. V lost 5 bases to trimming and J lost 7 bases, with 17 bases between them. As DNA, the CDR3 is TGTGCCAGCAGCCCCGGGGGGCAGCGAATCGGGGAGCTGTTTTTT. It encodes CASSPGGQRIGELFF.

This clonotype was observed a handful of times. This chain joins TRBV15 and TRBJ2-7, with TRBD2 as a possible D gene (6 bases). Germline values: CDR1 LNHNV, CDR2 YYDKDF (reference sequence). The CDR3 is 16 residues long. Trimming removed 4 bases from V and 7 bases from J, with 23 bases in between. CDR3 region: CATSMGWRERSGEQYF. In DNA, the CDR3 is TGTGCCACCAGCATGGGCTGGAGGGAGAGGTCGGGAGAGCAGTACTTC.

This clonotype was counted only a few times. V usage is TRBV7-2 and J usage is TRBJ2-1, with TRBD2 identical over 7 bases. V was clipped by 5 bases and J by 15 bases; unmatched bases: 10. Germline CDR1 and CDR2: SGHTA and FQGNSA. The CDR3 contains 12 residues. CDR3 in amino acids: CASSGWDYRSFF. Here the CDR3 DNA reads TGTGCCAGCAGCGGGTGGGACTACAGGTCGTTCTTC. Combining the CDR3 with reference TRBV7-2 and TRBJ2-1 gives the whole variable domain GAGVSQSPSNKVTEKGKDVELRCDPISGHTALYWYRQSLGQGLEFLIYFQGNSAPDKSGLPSDRFSAERTGGSVSTLTIQRTQQEDSAVYLCASSGWDYRSFFGPGTRLTVL.

This clonotype was observed many times. This chain connects TRBV25-1 to TRBJ1-1; 10 nucleotides align to TRBD1. Germline CDR1 is MGHDK and CDR2 is SYGVNS. This CDR3 has 17 amino acids. V lost 4 bases to trimming and J lost 0 bases; unmatched junction nucleotides: 8. CDR3 region: CASSGPGTGDMNTEAFF. DNA of the CDR3: TGTGCCAGCAGTGGCCCCGGGACAGGGGACATGAACACTGAAGCTTTCTTT.

This clonotype has ten or more counts. The junction and the germline gene differ at one end; a read error may be behind it. The chain is built from TRBV7-7 and TRBJ2-1, with 7 bases lining up with TRBD1. This CDR3 is 14 amino acids long. CDR1 is SSHAT and CDR2 is FNYEAQ in the germline V gene (reference sequence). CDR3 coding DNA: TGTGCTAGCAGCTTGAACAGGGGACGTGATGAGCAGTTCTTC. Protein: CASSLNRGRDEQFF.

This clonotype was detected many times. The rearrangement joins TRBV6-1 to TRBJ2-7, with 10 nucleotides matching TRBD2. The germline CDR1 and CDR2 sequences are MNHNS and SASEGT. V was pared by 6 bases and J by 3 bases, with 11 bases of the junction left unmatched. The CDR3 has 16 amino acids. The CDR3 coding sequence is TGTGCCAGCAGGAAACTAGCGGGATACAAGTACTACGAGCAGTACTTC. It encodes CASRKLAGYKYYEQYF.

This clonotype has just a few counts. The V gene is TRBV4-3, the J gene TRBJ1-2; maybe TRBD1 (5 bases). The V gene's germline CDR1 is LGHNA and CDR2 YSLEER. V lost 0 bases to trimming and J lost 5 bases, with 7 bases between them. The CDR3 length is 13 residues. The CDR3 DNA reads as TGCGCCAGCAGCCAAGAGGCAGGGTATGGCTACACCTTC. It is translated as CASSQEAGYGYTF.

In its sample, this clonotype was seen many times. The chain is built from TRBV5-1 and TRBJ1-2; the D gene is possibly TRBD1 (5 bases). The V and J ends lost 4 bases and 6 bases respectively, with 22 bases between them. This CDR3 region has 16 residues. Germline-derived CDR1 and CDR2 are SGHRS and YFSETQ. In DNA form, the CDR3 reads TGCGCCAGCAGCGATTCTCCCCCCGGGACGGGGAATGGCTACACCTTC. Encoded protein: CASSDSPPGTGNGYTF.

This clonotype was picked up many times. The rearrangement links TRBV5-1 to TRBJ1-1; a possible D gene is TRBD1 (6 bases). Between the trimmed V and J ends, which lost 4 bases and 7 bases, there was a span of 17 bases. This CDR3 region has 14 residues. CDR1 is SGHRS and CDR2 is YFSETQ in the germline V gene. This CDR3 is CASSPRQGFGEAFF. CDR3 coding DNA: TGCGCCAGCAGCCCCCGGCAGGGGTTTGGTGAAGCTTTCTTT. The whole variable domain, filled in from reference TRBV5-1 and TRBJ1-1, reads KAGVTQTPRYLIKTRGQQVTLSCSPISGHRSVSWYQQTPGQGLQFLFEYFSETQRNKGNFPGRFSGRQFSNSRSEMNVSTLELGDSALYLCASSPRQGFGEAFFGQGTRLTVV.

The table lists this clonotype with many counts. The chain recombines TRBV20-1 with TRBJ1-5, with unresolved D. The CDR3 covers 16 residues. Germline V gives CDR1 DFQATT, CDR2 SNEGSKA (reference sequence). Trimming took 1 base from V and 3 from J, leaving 16 bases between them. CDR3 nucleotides: TGCAGTGCTAGAGGTCTAAAAGAGGGAATCAATCAGCCCCAGCATTTT. Protein sequence: CSARGLKEGINQPQHF.

This clonotype was seen ten or more times. The chain carries TRBV13 and TRBJ2-1; 9 bases are shared with TRBD1. The CDR3 extends over 15 amino acids. Looked up from germline, CDR1 is PRHDT and CDR2 is FYEKMQ (reference sequence). The V gene end was trimmed by 5 bases and the J gene end by 4 bases; junction bases not matched to a gene: 6. The CDR3 DNA reads as TGTGCCAGCAGCGCCGACAGGGGGATTTACAATGAGCAGTTCTTC. This encodes CASSADRGIYNEQFF.

For this clonotype: A much more abundant neighbour one base away suggests this may be a read error. V gene TRBV5-1 combines with J gene TRBJ2-7; 14 bases map to TRBD2. Unmatched junction bases numbered 14, after V lost 2 bases and J lost 7 bases. The CDR3 runs 18 residues. The germline V gene has CDR1 SGHRS and CDR2 YFSETQ. The CDR3 sequence is CASSLSFLGTSGSGEQYF. As DNA, the CDR3 is TGCGCCAGCAGCTTAAGTTTTCTCGGGACTAGCGGGAGTGGAGAGCAGTACTTC.

This clonotype was found many times. V usage is TRBV5-1 and J usage is TRBJ1-2, with no clear D. Germline CDR1 and CDR2: SGHRS and YFSETQ. The CDR3 covers 19 residues. V was trimmed by 0 bases and J by 2 bases, leaving 23 bases between them. This CDR3 reads CASSLGLIEGRPQNYGYTF. In DNA form, the CDR3 reads TGCGCCAGCAGCTTGGGCCTCATCGAAGGACGGCCCCAAAACTATGGCTACACCTTC.

In this sample, this clonotype turned up many times. This rearrangement joins TRBV7-9 to TRBJ2-1, with D possibly matching TRBD1 (5 bases). Germline-derived CDR1 and CDR2 are SEHNR and FQNEAQ (reference sequence). CDR3 length equals 16 residues. V was shortened by 1 base and J by 3 bases, with 13 bases between the two germline ends. The CDR3 coding sequence is TGTGCCAGCAGCTTAGTTTCTGACAGATACTACAATGAGCAGTTCTTC. Translating gives CASSLVSDRYYNEQFF.

This clonotype appeared many times. The chain is built from TRBV5-1 and TRBJ1-2; 8 nucleotides line up with TRBD1. The CDR3 length is 15 residues. V trimming: 3 bases; J trimming: 8 bases; junction bases outside the gene matches: 12. CDR1 and CDR2 (germline): SGHRS, YFSETQ. The CDR3: CASSSQQGDVEGYTF. CDR3 DNA sequence: TGCGCCAGCAGCTCGCAACAGGGGGATGTGGAAGGCTACACCTTC. The full variable domain, completed using reference TRBV5-1 and TRBJ1-2, is KAGVTQTPRYLIKTRGQQVTLSCSPISGHRSVSWYQQTPGQGLQFLFEYFSETQRNKGNFPGRFSGRQFSNSRSEMNVSTLELGDSALYLCASSSQQGDVEGYTFGSGTRLTVV.

This clonotype was seen at least ten times. The chain combines TRBV25-1 with TRBJ1-2, with a tentative D call TRBD1 (5 bases). Deletions cut 7 bases from V and 5 bases from J, with 17 bases between. CDR1 is MGHDK, CDR2 SYGVNS, per germline. The CDR3 totals 14 residues. CDR3 loop: CASTRGTANYGYTF. In DNA form, the CDR3 reads TGTGCCAGCACCAGAGGGACGGCAAATTATGGCTACACCTTC.

This clonotype was detected ten times or more. This chain connects TRBV11-1 to TRBJ2-5; D might be TRBD2 (6 bases). CDR3 length equals 15 residues. Per germline, CDR1 SGHAT and CDR2 FQDESV (reference sequence). Trimming left V 3 bases short and J 5 bases short, with 16 bases between. DNA of the CDR3: TGTGCCAGCAGCTTTAACGCAGGGAGGACGGAGACCCAGTACTTC. Translating gives CASSFNAGRTETQYF. Full variable domain (rest looked up from reference TRBV11-1 and TRBJ2-5): EAEVAQSPRYKITEKSQAVAFWCDPISGHATLYWYRQILGQGPELLVQFQDESVVDDSQLPKDRFSAERLKGVDSTLKIQPAELGDSAMYLCASSFNAGRTETQYFGPGTRLLVL.

This clonotype has a count of ten or more. V is TRBV30 and J is TRBJ2-1, with D perhaps TRBD1 (6 bases). Germline CDR1 and CDR2: GTSNPN and SVGIG (reference sequence). Trimming took off 1 base at V and 7 bases at J, with 14 bases between the two ends. This CDR3 is built from 14 residues. The CDR3 DNA is TGTGCCTGGAGTGGCGCCGGGACAAAGAATGAGCAGTTCTTC. Translated, it gives CAWSGAGTKNEQFF.

This chain connects TRBV4-3 to TRBJ2-3; tentative D call: TRBD1 (6 bases). Trimming took 0 bases from V and 10 from J, leaving 11 bases between them. This CDR3 has 13 amino acids. Germline values: CDR1 LGHNA, CDR2 YSLEER. The CDR3 DNA reads as TGCGCCAGCAGCCAAGAAAGGGGGTGGGCGCAGTATTTT. It codes for CASSQERGWAQYF.